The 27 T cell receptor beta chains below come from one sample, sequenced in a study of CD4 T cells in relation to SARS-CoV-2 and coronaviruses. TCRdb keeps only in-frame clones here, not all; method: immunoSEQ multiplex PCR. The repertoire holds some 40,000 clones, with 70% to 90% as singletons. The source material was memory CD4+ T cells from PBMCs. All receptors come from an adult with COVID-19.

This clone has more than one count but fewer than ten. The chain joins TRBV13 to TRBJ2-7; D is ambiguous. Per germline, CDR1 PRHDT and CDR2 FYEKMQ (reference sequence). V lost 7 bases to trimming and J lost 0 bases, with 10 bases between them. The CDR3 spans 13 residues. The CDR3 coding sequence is TGTGCCAGCACCCGACGATTCTCCTACGAGCAGTACTTC. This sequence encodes CASTRRFSYEQYF.

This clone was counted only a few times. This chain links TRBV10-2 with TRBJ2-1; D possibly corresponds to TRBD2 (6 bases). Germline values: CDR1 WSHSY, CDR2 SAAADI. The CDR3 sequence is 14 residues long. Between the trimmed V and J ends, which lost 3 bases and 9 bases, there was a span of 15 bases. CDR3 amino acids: CASSDYSGPGEQFF. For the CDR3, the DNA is TGCGCCAGCAGTGACTATAGCGGTCCTGGTGAGCAGTTCTTC.

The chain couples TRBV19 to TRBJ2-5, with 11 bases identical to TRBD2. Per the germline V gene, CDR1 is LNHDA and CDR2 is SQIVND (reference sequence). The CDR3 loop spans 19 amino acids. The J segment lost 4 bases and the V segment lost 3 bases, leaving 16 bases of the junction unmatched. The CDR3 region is CASSIKLAGDSGPIETQYF. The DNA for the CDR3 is TGTGCCAGTAGTATCAAACTAGCGGGAGATTCAGGTCCTATAGAGACCCAGTACTTC.

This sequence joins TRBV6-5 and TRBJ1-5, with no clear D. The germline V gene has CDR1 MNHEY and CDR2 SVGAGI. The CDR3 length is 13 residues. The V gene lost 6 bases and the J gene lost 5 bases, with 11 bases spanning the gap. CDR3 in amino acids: CASSIGRDQPQHF. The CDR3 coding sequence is TGTGCCAGCAGCATAGGGAGGGATCAGCCCCAGCATTTT.

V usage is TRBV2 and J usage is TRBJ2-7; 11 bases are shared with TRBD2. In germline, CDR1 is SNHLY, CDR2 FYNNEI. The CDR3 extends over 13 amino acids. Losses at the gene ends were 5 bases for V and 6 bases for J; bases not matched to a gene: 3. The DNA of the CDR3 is TGTGCCAGCAGTACTAGCGGGAGAATCGAGCAGTACTTC. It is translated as CASSTSGRIEQYF.

The DNA of the CDR3 is TGTGCCAGCAGCTTAGGGGTGAGGGACACTGAAGCTTTCTTT. Translation: CASSLGVRDTEAFF. The V and J genes are TRBV11-2 and TRBJ1-1; D is unclear. Germline CDR1 reads SGHAT; CDR2 reads FQNNGV. V was cut by 1 base and J by 3 bases, with 9 bases left in between. The CDR3 has 14 residues.

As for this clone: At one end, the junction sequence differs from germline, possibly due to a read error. CDR3 protein: CASSLEAGLPGEQFF. As DNA, the CDR3 is TGTGCTAGCAGCTTAGAGGCGGGCCTACCGGGTGAGCAGTTCTTC. V and J are TRBV7-7 and TRBJ2-1, with D maybe TRBD2 (5 bases). CDR1 is SSHAT, CDR2 FNYEAQ, per germline (reference sequence). CDR3 length: 15 residues. Full variable domain (missing parts from reference TRBV7-7 and TRBJ2-1): GAGVSQSPRYKVTKRGQDVTLRCDPISSHATLYWYQQALGQGPEFLTYFNYEAQPDKSGLPSDRFSAERPEGSISTLTIQRTEQRDSAMYRCASSLEAGLPGEQFFGPGTRLTVL.

CDR3: CASSEWGGVGSEDEKLFF. The CDR3 DNA follows: TGTGCCAGCAGCGAATGGGGCGGGGTTGGGTCTGAAGATGAAAAACTGTTTTTT. V and J are TRBV7-9 and TRBJ1-4, with a tentative D call TRBD1 (5 bases). Germline-derived CDR1 and CDR2 are SEHNR and FQNEAQ (reference sequence). The CDR3 length is 18 residues. V was cut by 5 bases and J by 6 bases, with 25 bases left in between.

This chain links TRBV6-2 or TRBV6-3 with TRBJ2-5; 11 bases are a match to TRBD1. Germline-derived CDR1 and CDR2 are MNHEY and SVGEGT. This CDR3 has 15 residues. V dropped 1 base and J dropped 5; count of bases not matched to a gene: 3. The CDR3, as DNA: TGTGCCAGCAGTTACTTCGGGGACAGGGGGGAGACCCAGTACTTC. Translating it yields CASSYFGDRGETQYF.

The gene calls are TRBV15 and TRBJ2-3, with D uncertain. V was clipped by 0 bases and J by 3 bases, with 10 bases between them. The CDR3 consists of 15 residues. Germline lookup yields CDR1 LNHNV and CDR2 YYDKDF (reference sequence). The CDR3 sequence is CATSRDQQPTDTQYF. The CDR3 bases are TGTGCCACCAGCAGAGATCAACAGCCTACAGATACGCAGTATTTT.

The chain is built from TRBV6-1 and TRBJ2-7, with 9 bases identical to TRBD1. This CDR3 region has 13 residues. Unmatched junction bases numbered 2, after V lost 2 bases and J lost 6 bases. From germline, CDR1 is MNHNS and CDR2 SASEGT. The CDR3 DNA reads TGTGCCAGCAGTGAATGGGACAGGGCCGAGCAGTACTTC. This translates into CASSEWDRAEQYF.

The CDR3 reads CASSEENRDATYNEQFF. CDR3 nucleotide sequence: TGTGCCAGCAGCGAGGAAAACCGGGACGCAACCTACAATGAGCAGTTCTTC. The chain combines TRBV21-1 with TRBJ2-1. TRBV21-1 is assigned pseudogene status. The CDR3 totals 17 residues.

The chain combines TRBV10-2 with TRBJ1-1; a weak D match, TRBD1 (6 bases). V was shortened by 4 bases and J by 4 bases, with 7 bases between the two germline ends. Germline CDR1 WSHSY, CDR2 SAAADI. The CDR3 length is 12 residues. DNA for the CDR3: TGCGCCAGCAGTGGACAGGTCACTGAAGCTTTCTTT. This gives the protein CASSGQVTEAFF.

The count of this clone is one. The CDR3 DNA reads TGTGCCAGCAGAACAGGACTGGGTAGCTATGGCTACACCTTC. Its translation is CASRTGLGSYGYTF. The rearrangement joins TRBV5-6 to TRBJ1-2; D might be TRBD1 (5 bases). CDR1 and CDR2 from the germline V gene are SGHDT and YYEEEE. CDR3 length equals 14 residues. V lost 5 bases and J 4 bases, leaving 15 bases between the germline ends.

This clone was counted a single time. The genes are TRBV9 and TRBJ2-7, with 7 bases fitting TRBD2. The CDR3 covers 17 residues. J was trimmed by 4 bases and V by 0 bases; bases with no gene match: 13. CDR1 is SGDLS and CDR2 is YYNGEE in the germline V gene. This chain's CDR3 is CASSVGPAGGSRYEQYF. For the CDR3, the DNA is TGTGCCAGCAGCGTAGGCCCCGCGGGCGGGAGTAGGTACGAGCAGTACTTC.

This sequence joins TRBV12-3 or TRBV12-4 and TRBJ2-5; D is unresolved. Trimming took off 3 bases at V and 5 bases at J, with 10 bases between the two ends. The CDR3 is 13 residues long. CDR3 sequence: CASSFSNKETQYF. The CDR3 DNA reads TGTGCCAGCAGTTTTAGTAATAAGGAGACCCAGTACTTC.

The CDR3 bases are TGCACCAGCAGCCAAGGACACTATGGCTACACCTTC. Its translation: CTSSQGHYGYTF. The chain recombines TRBV1 with TRBJ1-2. TRBV1 is given as a pseudogene. This CDR3 spans 12 amino acids.

The CDR3 sequence: CASSLLGQNSEQYF. The CDR3 DNA follows: TGTGCCAGCAGCTTATTGGGACAAAATTCCGAGCAGTACTTC. The V and J genes are TRBV7-2 and TRBJ2-7, with D possibly TRBD1 on 6 matching bases. The ends were cut back, 2 bases at V and 6 bases at J, with 14 bases in the middle. The germline CDR1 and CDR2 sequences are SGHTA and FQGNSA. This CDR3 has 14 amino acids. Complete variable domain (other parts from reference TRBV7-2 and TRBJ2-7): GAGVSQSPSNKVTEKGKDVELRCDPISGHTALYWYRQSLGQGLEFLIYFQGNSAPDKSGLPSDRFSAERTGGSVSTLTIQRTQQEDSAVYLCASSLLGQNSEQYFGPGTRLTVT.

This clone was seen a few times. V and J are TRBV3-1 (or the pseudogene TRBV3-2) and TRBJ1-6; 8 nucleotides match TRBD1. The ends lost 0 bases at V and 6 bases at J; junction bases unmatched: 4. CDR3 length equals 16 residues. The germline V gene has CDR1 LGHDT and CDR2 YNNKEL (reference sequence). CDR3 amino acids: CASSQEWTGFNSPLHF. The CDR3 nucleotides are TGTGCCAGCAGCCAAGAATGGACAGGGTTTAATTCACCCCTCCACTTT.

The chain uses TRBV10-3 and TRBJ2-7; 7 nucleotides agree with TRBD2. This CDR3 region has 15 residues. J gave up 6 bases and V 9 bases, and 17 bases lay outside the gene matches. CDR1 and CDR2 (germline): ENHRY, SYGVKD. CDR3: CAISNLAGPSTEQYF. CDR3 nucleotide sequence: TGTGCCATTTCTAATTTAGCGGGCCCATCTACCGAGCAGTACTTC.

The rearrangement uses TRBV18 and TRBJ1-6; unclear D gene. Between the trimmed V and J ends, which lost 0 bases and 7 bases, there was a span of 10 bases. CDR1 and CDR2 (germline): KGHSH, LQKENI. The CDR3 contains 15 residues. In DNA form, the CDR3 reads TGTGCCAGCTCACCACCACCCGGGAGGAATTCACCCCTCCACTTT. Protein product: CASSPPPGRNSPLHF.

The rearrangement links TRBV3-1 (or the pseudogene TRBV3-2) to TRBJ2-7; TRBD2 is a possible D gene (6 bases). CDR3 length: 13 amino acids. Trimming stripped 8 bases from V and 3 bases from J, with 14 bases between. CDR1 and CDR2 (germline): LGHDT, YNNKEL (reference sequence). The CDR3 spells CASRGTGNYEQYF. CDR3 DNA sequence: TGTGCCAGCCGCGGGACGGGGAACTACGAGCAGTACTTC.

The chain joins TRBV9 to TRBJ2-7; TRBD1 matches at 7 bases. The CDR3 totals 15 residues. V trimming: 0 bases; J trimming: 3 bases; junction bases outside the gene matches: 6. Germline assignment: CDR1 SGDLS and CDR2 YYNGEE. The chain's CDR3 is CASSVATGQFYEQYF. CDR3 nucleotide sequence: TGTGCCAGCAGCGTAGCTACGGGACAGTTCTACGAGCAGTACTTC.

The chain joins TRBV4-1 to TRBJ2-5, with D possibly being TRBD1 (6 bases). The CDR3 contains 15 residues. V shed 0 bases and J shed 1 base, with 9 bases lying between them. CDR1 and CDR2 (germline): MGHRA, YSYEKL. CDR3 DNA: TGCGCCAGCAGCCAAGAGGGGACACGCCAAGAGACCCAGTACTTC. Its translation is CASSQEGTRQETQYF.

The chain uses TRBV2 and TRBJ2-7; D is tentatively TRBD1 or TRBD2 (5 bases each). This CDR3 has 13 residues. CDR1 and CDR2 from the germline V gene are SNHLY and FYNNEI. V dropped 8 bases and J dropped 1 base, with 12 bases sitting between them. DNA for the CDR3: TGTGCCAGCGGCCGGGACCATTCCTACGAGCAGTACTTC. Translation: CASGRDHSYEQYF.

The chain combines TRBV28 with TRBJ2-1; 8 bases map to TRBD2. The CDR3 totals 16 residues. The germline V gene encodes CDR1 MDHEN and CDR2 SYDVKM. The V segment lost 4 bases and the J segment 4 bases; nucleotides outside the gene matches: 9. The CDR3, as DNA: TGTGCCAGCAGTTCCTTTAGCGGGAAAGCTTACAATGAGCAGTTCTTC. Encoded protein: CASSSFSGKAYNEQFF.

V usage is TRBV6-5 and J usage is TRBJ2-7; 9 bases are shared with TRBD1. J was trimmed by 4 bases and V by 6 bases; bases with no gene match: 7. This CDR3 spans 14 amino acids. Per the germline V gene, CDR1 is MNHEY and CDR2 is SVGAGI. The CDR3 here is CASSKDRGGYEQYF. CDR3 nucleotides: TGTGCCAGCAGCAAAGACAGGGGGGGGTACGAGCAGTACTTC.